Following are 11 T cell receptor beta chains from one sample sequenced in a study of cytomegalovirus exposure and HLA in healthy donors (dated by TCRdb to 2015 to 2018). Library preparation employed the immunoSEQ multiplex PCR assay. For the multiplex PCR, a mixture combining 60 forward primers for TCR Vbeta segments and 13 reverse primers for TCR Jbeta segments was used. This is the immuneACCESS table as TCRdb keeps it, with only in-frame sequences that have V and J called. A part of the clones is gone; compared with another copy, unresolved V genes explain less than half, and the rest is unexplained. A total of approximately 100,000 clones appear in this sample, approximately 73% of them only once. The ten largest clones add up to around 7.7% of the sample. The sample consisted of PBMCs. These receptor sequences come from a man aged 35 to 55 in good health and CMV-seronegative.

The chain carries TRBV28 and TRBJ2-1; 11 nucleotides align to TRBD2. This CDR3 region has 15 residues. Germline V gives CDR1 MDHEN, CDR2 SYDVKM. V was pared by 6 bases and J by 4 bases, with 5 bases of the junction left unmatched. The chain's CDR3 is CASSVAGGRYNEQFF. The CDR3 DNA reads as TGTGCCAGCAGCGTAGCGGGGGGGAGATACAATGAGCAGTTCTTC.

This chain connects TRBV7-3 to TRBJ2-3; 8 bases are shared with TRBD1. CDR1 is SGHTA and CDR2 is FQGTGA in the germline V gene. The trim removed 5 bases at V and 0 bases at J, leaving 10 bases unmatched. This CDR3 region has 17 residues. CDR3 sequence (DNA): TGTGCCAGCAGCCCCAGGGGGCTCATCGGCAGCACAGATACGCAGTATTTT. Protein: CASSPRGLIGSTDTQYF.

The J gene is TRBJ1-1, the V gene TRBV5-4; D perhaps matches TRBD1 (6 bases). There are 15 residues in the CDR3. Germline assignment: CDR1 SGHNT and CDR2 YYREEE (reference sequence). V dropped 4 bases and J dropped 0 bases, with 13 bases sitting between them. CDR3 in DNA: TGTGCCAGCAGCGGTCAGGGGCGCCTGAACACTGAAGCTTTCTTT. Its translation: CASSGQGRLNTEAFF.

This chain joins TRBV5-5 and TRBJ1-1; 7 bases map to TRBD1. Germline lookup yields CDR1 SGHKS and CDR2 YYEKEE (reference sequence). V dropped 0 bases and J dropped 7; count of bases not matched to a gene: 9. The CDR3 totals 15 residues. The CDR3 nucleotides are TGTGCCAGCAGCTTGGCAGCCAGGGGGTTAAGTGAAGCTTTCTTT. Amino acid sequence: CASSLAARGLSEAFF.

This chain connects TRBV5-6 to TRBJ2-1, with D tentatively TRBD1 (6 bases). V shed 2 bases and J shed 9 bases, with 12 bases lying between them. The CDR3 has 13 residues. Germline CDR1 reads SGHDT; CDR2 reads YYEEEE. CDR3 loop: CASSFKGGGEQFF. CDR3 nucleotides: TGTGCCAGCAGCTTCAAAGGGGGTGGTGAGCAGTTCTTC.

The rearrangement joins TRBV19 to TRBJ2-5; D ambiguous. V gave up 5 bases and J gave up 5 bases, with 12 bases separating them. Looked up from germline, CDR1 is LNHDA and CDR2 is SQIVND (reference sequence). This CDR3 is 13 amino acids long. The CDR3 here is CASSPRVQETQYF. In DNA form, the CDR3 reads TGTGCCAGTAGTCCCCGGGTCCAGGAGACCCAGTACTTC. The variable domain in full, completed from reference TRBV19 and TRBJ2-5, reads DGGITQSPKYLFRKEGQNVTLSCEQNLNHDAMYWYRQDPGQGLRLIYYSQIVNDFQKGDIAEGYSVSREKKESFPLTVTSAQKNPTAFYLCASSPRVQETQYFGPGTRLLVL.

This rearrangement joins TRBV6-5 to TRBJ2-2; tentatively, D is TRBD1 (5 bases). The CDR3 consists of 14 residues. V was cut by 5 bases and J by 6 bases, with 13 bases left in between. The germline V gene has CDR1 MNHEY and CDR2 SVGAGI. The CDR3 loop is CASSLSIGAGELFF. The CDR3 DNA follows: TGTGCCAGCAGTCTGTCTATAGGGGCCGGGGAGCTGTTTTTT.

This chain joins TRBV6-1 and TRBJ1-2; no clear D. Per germline, CDR1 MNHNS and CDR2 SASEGT. Trimming removed 4 bases at V and 0 bases at J, with 15 bases between. The CDR3 sequence is 16 residues long. Here the CDR3 reads CASSVDWQKPNYGYTF. CDR3 bases: TGTGCCAGCAGTGTCGATTGGCAGAAACCTAACTATGGCTACACCTTC.

In regard to this clone: Germline and junction disagree at one end, which may indicate a read error. The CDR3 region is CASSLGRTGGFSDTQYF. DNA of the CDR3: TGTGCTAGCAGCTTAGGAAGGACAGGGGGATTTTCAGATACGCAGTATTTT. V usage is TRBV7-7 and J usage is TRBJ2-3; 10 bases are shared with TRBD1. The CDR3 sequence is 17 residues long. The germline CDR1 and CDR2 sequences are SSHAT and FNYEAQ (reference sequence).

The rearrangement uses TRBV19 and TRBJ1-6; D unclear. With 0 bases removed from V and 7 bases from J, the gap between germline ends came to 7 bases. CDR3 length: 14 residues. Per germline, CDR1 LNHDA and CDR2 SQIVND (reference sequence). The CDR3 DNA follows: TGTGCCAGTAGTATAGATCCGGGGAATTCACCCCTCCACTTT. It is translated as CASSIDPGNSPLHF.

This clone was counted only a few times. The gene calls are TRBV10-3 and TRBJ1-5, with D possibly matching TRBD1 (5 bases). The CDR3 totals 13 residues. V shed 8 bases and J shed 6 bases, with 14 bases lying between them. CDR1 and CDR2 from the germline V gene are ENHRY and SYGVKD. Written as DNA, the CDR3 is TGTGCCATCTGGGACGGGAGTAGTCAGCCCCAGCATTTT. It translates to CAIWDGSSQPQHF.